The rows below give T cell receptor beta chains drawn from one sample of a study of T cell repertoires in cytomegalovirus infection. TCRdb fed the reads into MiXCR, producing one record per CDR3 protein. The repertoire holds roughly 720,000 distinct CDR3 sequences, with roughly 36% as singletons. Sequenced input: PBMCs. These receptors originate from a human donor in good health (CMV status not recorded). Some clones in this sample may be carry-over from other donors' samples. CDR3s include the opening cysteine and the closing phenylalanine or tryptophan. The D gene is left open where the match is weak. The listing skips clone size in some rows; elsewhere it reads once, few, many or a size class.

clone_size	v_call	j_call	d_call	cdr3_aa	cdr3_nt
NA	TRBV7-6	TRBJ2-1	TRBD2	CASSSTPGGPQFF	TGTGCCAGCAGCTCGACCCCGGGGGGGCCGCAGTTCTTC
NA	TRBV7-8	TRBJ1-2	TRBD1	CASSLGDRSYYGYTF	TGTGCCAGCAGCTTAGGGGACAGGTCGTACTATGGCTACACCTTC
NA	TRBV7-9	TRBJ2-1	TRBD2	CASSLSGSEQFF	TGTGCCAGCAGCCTAAGCGGGAGTGAGCAGTTCTTC
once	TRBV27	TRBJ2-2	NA	CASSPNPNTGELFF	TGTGCCAGCAGCCCCAATCCGAACACCGGGGAGCTGTTTTTT
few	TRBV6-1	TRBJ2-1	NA	CASSRRADSYNEQFF	TGTGCCAGCAGTCGGAGGGCCGACTCCTACAATGAGCAGTTCTTC
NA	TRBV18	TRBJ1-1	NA	CASSPVVDLGTEAFF	TGTGCCAGCTCACCAGTAGTAGATCTGGGCACTGAAGCTTTCTTT
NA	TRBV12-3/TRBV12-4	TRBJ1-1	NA	CASTISGSGEAFF	TGTGCCAGCACTATATCAGGTTCAGGGGAAGCTTTCTTT
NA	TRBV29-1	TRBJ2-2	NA	CSVSRGNTGELFF	TGCAGCGTTAGTAGAGGGAACACCGGGGAGCTGTTTTTT
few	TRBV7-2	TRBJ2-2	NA	CASSSRARSPNTGELFF	TGTGCCAGCAGCTCGAGGGCCCGGAGCCCGAACACCGGGGAGCTGTTTTTT
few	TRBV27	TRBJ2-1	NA	CASSLRGFQGHEQFF	TGTGCCAGCAGTTTAAGGGGGTTCCAGGGCCATGAGCAGTTCTTC
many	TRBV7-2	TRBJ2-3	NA	CASGRVVSDTQYF	TGTGCCAGCGGTCGGGTCGTCTCAGATACGCAGTATTTT
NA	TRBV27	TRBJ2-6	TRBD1	CASSPPETGKAIPGANVLTF	TGTGCCAGCAGCCCCCCCGAGACAGGGAAGGCGATCCCTGGGGCCAACGTCCTGACTTTC
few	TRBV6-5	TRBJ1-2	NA	CASSYPGQGYTF	TGTGCCAGCAGTTACCCTGGCCAGGGATACACCTTC
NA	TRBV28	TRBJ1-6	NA	CASRGTGLNSPLHF	TGTGCCAGCAGAGGCACAGGACTGAATTCACCCCTCCACTTT